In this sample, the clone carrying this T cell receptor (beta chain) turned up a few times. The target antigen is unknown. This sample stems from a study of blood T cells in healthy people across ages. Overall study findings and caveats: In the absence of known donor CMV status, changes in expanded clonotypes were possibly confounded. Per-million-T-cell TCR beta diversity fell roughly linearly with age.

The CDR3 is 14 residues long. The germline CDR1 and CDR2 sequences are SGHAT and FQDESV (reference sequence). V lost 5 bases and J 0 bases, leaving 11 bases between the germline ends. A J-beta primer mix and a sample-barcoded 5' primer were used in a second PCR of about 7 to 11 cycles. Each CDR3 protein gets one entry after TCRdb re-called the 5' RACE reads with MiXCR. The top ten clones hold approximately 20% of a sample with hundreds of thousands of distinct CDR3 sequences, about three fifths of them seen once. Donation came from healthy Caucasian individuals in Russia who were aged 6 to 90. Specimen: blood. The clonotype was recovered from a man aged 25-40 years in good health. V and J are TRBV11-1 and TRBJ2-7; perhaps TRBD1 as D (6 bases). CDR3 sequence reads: CASSRRTDSYEQYF. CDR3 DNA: TGTGCCAGCAGCCGACGGACAGACTCCTACGAGCAGTACTTC.